This T cell receptor beta chain stems from a study of PD-L1 blockade in urothelial cancer. Study-wide background: About 85% of the roughly 29 patients were men who had bladder-origin urothelial cancer. The study, taken as a whole, reports: Below-median pretreatment blood TCR clonality was associated with improved progression-free and overall survival.

Worth noting for this clone: Its antigen is unidentified.

Germline assignment: CDR1 LNHDA and CDR2 SQIVND (reference sequence). J was trimmed by 7 bases and V by 5 bases; bases with no gene match: 1. This CDR3 contains 14 residues. Locally advanced or metastatic urothelial carcinoma affected the patients. Synthetically made TCR analog templates were put into each PCR as spikes. Some clones are missing from TCRdb's copy, which holds only in-frame ones; the method was immunoSEQ multiplex PCR. Of approximately 52,000 clones in the sample, roughly 80% are singletons; the top ten hold more than 3.5%. The chain carries TRBV19 and TRBJ2-1; 14 bases align to TRBD2. Sequences were derived from PBMCs, sampled around atezolizumab (anti-PD-L1) treatment. The source is a man aged 70-80 years with urothelial cancer. Here the CDR3 DNA reads TGTGCCAGTAGTCGGACTAGCGGGAGGAATGAGCAGTTCTTC. Amino acids: CASSRTSGRNEQFF.